Following are 9 T cell receptor beta chains from one sample sequenced in a study of shared clonotypes between healthy human individuals. The protocol was immunoSEQ multiplex PCR, while the TCRdb copy is restricted to in-frame clones and leaves out a portion. The table has about 2 million clones, about 95% seen once. Naivety among CD8 cells was defined by CD45RO negativity and positive CCR7 selection, thereby excluding terminally differentiated effector memory CD45RA+ cells. Sequences were obtained from naive CD8+ T cells sorted from blood. The receptors were sampled from a man in his late teens or twenties in good health.

V usage is TRBV5-6 and J usage is TRBJ2-2, with TRBD1 identical over 9 bases. CDR1 and CDR2 from the germline V gene are SGHDT and YYEEEE. The length of the CDR3 is 18 residues. The V and J ends lost 4 bases and 0 bases, in that order; junction bases with no gene match: 10. CDR3 in DNA: TGTGCCAGCAGCCCTGATCCAACAGGGGGCCCGAACACCGGGGAGCTGTTTTTT. The encoded protein is CASSPDPTGGPNTGELFF.

This clone came up once. CDR3 in DNA: TGTGCCAGCAGTGAGACAGGGGGCCACAGCTCCTACGAGCAGTACTTC. This gives the protein CASSETGGHSSYEQYF. V is TRBV6-1 and J is TRBJ2-7; 10 bases map to TRBD1. J lost 0 bases, V lost 3 bases, and 5 bases had no gene match. CDR1 is MNHNS and CDR2 is SASEGT in the germline V gene. This CDR3 is built from 16 residues.

The rearrangement uses TRBV7-6 and TRBJ2-2, with D perhaps assigned TRBD1 or TRBD2 (6 bases each). V lost 1 base to trimming and J lost 7 bases, with 25 bases between them. Germline V CDR1 and CDR2: SGHVS, FNYEAQ. The CDR3 has 19 amino acids. The CDR3 region is CASSLDPGTRFGGHGELFF. Written as DNA, the CDR3 is TGTGCCAGCAGCTTAGATCCAGGGACAAGATTTGGAGGGCACGGGGAGCTGTTTTTT.

The table lists this clone with a count of one. J is TRBJ1-4 and V is TRBV6-6, with TRBD1 as a possible D gene (6 bases). The V end was cut by 1 base, the J end by 8 bases, with 11 bases between. The germline V gene has CDR1 MNHNY and CDR2 SVGAGI (reference sequence). This CDR3 contains 14 residues. The CDR3 sequence is CASSYFPGGEKLFF. The CDR3 region has the DNA TGTGCCAGCAGTTACTTTCCCGGGGGCGAAAAACTGTTTTTT.

The gene calls are TRBV10-3 and TRBJ1-4; 7 bases align to TRBD1. The ends lost 0 bases at V and 3 bases at J; junction bases unmatched: 4. CDR3 length: 16 amino acids. CDR1 ENHRY and CDR2 SYGVKD come from the germline V gene. The CDR3 sequence is CAISESTGTANEKLFF. The CDR3 coding sequence is TGTGCCATCAGTGAGTCTACGGGGACAGCTAATGAAAAACTGTTTTTT.

This chain uses TRBV30 with TRBJ2-7, with no clear D. This CDR3 has 15 residues. CDR1 and CDR2 (germline): GTSNPN, SVGIG (reference sequence). Trimming shortened V by 1 base and J by 4 bases, and 17 bases separated the two germline ends. In DNA, the CDR3 is TGTGCCTGGAGTGCCCCCGGGCGTGACTGGTACGAGCAGTACTTC. Protein: CAWSAPGRDWYEQYF.

The chain recombines TRBV11-2 with TRBJ2-3; tentative D call: TRBD2 (7 bases). V lost 8 bases, J lost 2 bases, and 20 bases lay in between. In germline, CDR1 is SGHAT, CDR2 FQNNGV. The CDR3 is made up of 16 amino acids. CDR3 bases: TGTGCCAGCGAAACCTGGGGGGGGGCTCCCACAGATACGCAGTATTTT. Protein: CASETWGGAPTDTQYF. Complete variable domain (other parts from reference TRBV11-2 and TRBJ2-3): EAGVAQSPRYKIIEKRQSVAFWCNPISGHATLYWYQQILGQGPKLLIQFQNNGVVDDSQLPKDRFSAERLKGVDSTLKIQPAKLEDSAVYLCASETWGGAPTDTQYFGPGTRLTVL.

The V gene is TRBV28, the J gene TRBJ1-1; perhaps TRBD1 as D (5 bases). Trimming shortened V by 7 bases and J by 8 bases, and 20 bases separated the two germline ends. Germline-derived CDR1 and CDR2 are MDHEN and SYDVKM. The CDR3 covers 14 residues. CDR3 amino acids: CASTTLGAIREAFF. CDR3 nucleotides: TGTGCCAGCACTACCCTTGGGGCAATTAGAGAAGCTTTCTTT.

The V call is TRBV5-6, the J call TRBJ2-1; 13 bases map to TRBD2. Germline CDR1 is SGHDT and CDR2 is YYEEEE. The CDR3 is 17 residues long. V lost 0 bases to trimming and J lost 2 bases; unmatched junction nucleotides: 2. The CDR3 sequence is CASSLGTSGGTYNEQFF. The CDR3 coding sequence is TGTGCCAGCAGCTTGGGGACTAGCGGGGGCACCTACAATGAGCAGTTCTTC.